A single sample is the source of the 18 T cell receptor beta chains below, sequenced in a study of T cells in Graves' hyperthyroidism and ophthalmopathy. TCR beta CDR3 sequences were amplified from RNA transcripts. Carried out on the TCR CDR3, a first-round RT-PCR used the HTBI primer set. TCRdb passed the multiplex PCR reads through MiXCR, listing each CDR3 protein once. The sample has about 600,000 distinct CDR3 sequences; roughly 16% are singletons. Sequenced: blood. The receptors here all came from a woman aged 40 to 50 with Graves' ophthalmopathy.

The CDR3 region has the DNA TGTGCCAGCAGCCCAAGAGGGCTCCGGGGGGATGGGGCCAACGTCCTGACTTTC. Protein: CASSPRGLRGDGANVLTF. V gene TRBV9 combines with J gene TRBJ2-6, with 7 positions matching TRBD2. This CDR3 is 18 amino acids long. With 4 bases clipped from V and 3 bases from J, the junction kept 13 bases outside the gene matches. CDR1 and CDR2 (germline): SGDLS, YYNGEE.

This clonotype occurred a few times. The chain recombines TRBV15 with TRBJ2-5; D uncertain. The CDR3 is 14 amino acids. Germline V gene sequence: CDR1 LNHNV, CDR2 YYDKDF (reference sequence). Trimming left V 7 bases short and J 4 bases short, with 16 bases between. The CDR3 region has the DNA TGTGCCACCAATCCAGGAAGGGCTCGAGAGACCCAGTACTTC. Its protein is CATNPGRARETQYF. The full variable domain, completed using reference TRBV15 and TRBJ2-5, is DAMVIQNPRYQVTQFGKPVTLSCSQTLNHNVMYWYQQKSSQAPKLLFHYYDKDFNNEADTPDNFQSRRPNTSFCFLDIRSPGLGDTAMYLCATNPGRARETQYFGPGTRLLVL.

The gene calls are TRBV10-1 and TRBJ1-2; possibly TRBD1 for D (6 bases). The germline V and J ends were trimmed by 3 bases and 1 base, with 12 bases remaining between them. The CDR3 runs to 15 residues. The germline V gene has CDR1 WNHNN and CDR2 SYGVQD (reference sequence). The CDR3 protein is CASSDPDRFNYGYTF. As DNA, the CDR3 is TGCGCCAGCAGTGACCCGGACAGATTTAACTATGGCTACACCTTC.

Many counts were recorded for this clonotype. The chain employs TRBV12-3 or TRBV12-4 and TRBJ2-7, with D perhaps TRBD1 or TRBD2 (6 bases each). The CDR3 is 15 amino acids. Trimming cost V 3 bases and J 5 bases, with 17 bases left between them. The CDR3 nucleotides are TGTGCCAGCAGTTTGGCCTTGGGGGGCTACAACGAGCAGTACTTC. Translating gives CASSLALGGYNEQYF.

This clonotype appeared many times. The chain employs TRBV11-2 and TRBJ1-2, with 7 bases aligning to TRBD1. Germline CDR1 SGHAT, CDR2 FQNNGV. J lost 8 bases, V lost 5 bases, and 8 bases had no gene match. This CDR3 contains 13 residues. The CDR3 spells CASSPTGMEGYTF. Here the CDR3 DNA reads TGTGCCAGCAGCCCGACAGGGATGGAAGGCTACACCTTC.

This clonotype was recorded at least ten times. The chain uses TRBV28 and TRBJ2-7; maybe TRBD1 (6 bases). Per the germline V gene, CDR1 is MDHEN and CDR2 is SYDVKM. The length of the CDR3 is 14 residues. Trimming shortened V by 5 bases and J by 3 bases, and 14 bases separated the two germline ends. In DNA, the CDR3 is TGTGCCAGCAGTAAAAACAGGGTCCACTACGAGCAGTACTTC. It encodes CASSKNRVHYEQYF.

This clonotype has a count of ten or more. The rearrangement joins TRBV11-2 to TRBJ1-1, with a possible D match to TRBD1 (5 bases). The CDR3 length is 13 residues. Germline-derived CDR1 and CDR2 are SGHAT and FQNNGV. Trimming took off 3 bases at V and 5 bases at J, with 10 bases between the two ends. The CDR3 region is CASSFGARTEAFF. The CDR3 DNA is TGTGCCAGCAGCTTTGGGGCCCGGACTGAAGCTTTCTTT.

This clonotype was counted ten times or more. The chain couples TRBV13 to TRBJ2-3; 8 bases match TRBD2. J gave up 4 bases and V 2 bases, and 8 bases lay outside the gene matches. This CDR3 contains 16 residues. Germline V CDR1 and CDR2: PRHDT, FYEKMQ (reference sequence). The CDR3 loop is CASSLLTGGPADTQYF. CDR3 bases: TGTGCCAGCAGCTTACTAACGGGAGGGCCTGCAGATACGCAGTATTTT.

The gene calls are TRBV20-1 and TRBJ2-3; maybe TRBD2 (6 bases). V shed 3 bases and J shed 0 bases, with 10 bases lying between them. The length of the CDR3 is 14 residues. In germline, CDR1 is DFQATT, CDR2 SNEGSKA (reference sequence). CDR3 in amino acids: CSASSGESTDTQYF. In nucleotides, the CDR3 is TGCAGTGCTAGTTCGGGGGAAAGCACAGATACGCAGTATTTT.

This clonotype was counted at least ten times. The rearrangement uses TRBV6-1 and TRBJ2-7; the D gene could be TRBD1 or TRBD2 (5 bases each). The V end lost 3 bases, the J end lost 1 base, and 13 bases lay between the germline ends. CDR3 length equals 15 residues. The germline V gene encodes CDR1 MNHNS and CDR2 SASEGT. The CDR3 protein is CASSDPGTLSYEQYF. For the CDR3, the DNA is TGTGCCAGCAGTGATCCCGGGACGTTATCCTACGAGCAGTACTTC.

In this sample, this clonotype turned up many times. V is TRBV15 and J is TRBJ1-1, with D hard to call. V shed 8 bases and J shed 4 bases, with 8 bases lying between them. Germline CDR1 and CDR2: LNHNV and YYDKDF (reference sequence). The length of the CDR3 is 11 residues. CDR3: CATHRGTEAFF. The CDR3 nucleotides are TGTGCCACCCACCGTGGCACTGAAGCTTTCTTT.

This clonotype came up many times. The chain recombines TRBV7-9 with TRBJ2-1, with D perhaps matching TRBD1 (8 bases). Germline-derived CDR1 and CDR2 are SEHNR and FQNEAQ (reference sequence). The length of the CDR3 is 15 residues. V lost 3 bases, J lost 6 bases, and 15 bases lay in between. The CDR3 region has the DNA TGTGCCAGCAGCTTCGGGAGGACAGGGCCCAATGAGCAGTTCTTC. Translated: CASSFGRTGPNEQFF.

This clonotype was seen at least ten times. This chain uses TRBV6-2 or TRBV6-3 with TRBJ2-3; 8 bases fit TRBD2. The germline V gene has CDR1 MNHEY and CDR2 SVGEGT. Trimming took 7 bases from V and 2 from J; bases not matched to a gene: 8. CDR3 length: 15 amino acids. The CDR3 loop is CASTPGGRITDTQYF. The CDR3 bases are TGTGCCAGCACTCCGGGGGGGCGGATCACAGATACGCAGTATTTT.

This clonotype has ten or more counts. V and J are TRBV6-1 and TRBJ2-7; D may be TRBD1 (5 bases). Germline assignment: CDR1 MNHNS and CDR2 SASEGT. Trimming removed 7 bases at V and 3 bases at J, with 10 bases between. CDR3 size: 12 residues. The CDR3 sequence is CASTETVYEQYF. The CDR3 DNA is TGTGCCAGCACAGAGACAGTCTACGAGCAGTACTTC.

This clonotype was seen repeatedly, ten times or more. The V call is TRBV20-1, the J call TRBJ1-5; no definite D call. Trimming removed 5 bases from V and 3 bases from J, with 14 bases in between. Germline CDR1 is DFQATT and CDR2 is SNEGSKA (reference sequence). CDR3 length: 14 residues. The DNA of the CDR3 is TGCAGTGCTTCCCCCGCCGCAGTCAATCAGCCCCAGCATTTT. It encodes CSASPAAVNQPQHF.

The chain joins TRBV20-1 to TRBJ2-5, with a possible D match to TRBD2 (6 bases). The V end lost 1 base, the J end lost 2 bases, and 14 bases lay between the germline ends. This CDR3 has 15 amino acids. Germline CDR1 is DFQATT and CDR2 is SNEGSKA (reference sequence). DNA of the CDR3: TGCAGTGCTAGAGGGACTACGCCTATGCAAGAGACCCAGTACTTC. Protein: CSARGTTPMQETQYF.

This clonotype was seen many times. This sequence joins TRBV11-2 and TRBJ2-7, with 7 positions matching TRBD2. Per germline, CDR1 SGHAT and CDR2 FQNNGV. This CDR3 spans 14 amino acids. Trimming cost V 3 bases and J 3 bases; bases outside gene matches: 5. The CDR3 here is CASSFGGSGYEQYF. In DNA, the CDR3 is TGTGCCAGCAGCTTTGGCGGGAGCGGCTACGAGCAGTACTTC.

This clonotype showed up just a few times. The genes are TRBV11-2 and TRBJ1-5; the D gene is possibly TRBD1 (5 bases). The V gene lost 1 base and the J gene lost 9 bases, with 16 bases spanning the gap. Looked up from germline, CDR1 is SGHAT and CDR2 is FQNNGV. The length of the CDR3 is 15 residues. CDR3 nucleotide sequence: TGTGCCAGCAGCTTAGGATGGGACGGTCTTGGGCCCCAGCATTTT. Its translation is CASSLGWDGLGPQHF. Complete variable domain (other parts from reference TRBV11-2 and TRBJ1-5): EAGVAQSPRYKIIEKRQSVAFWCNPISGHATLYWYQQILGQGPKLLIQFQNNGVVDDSQLPKDRFSAERLKGVDSTLKIQPAKLEDSAVYLCASSLGWDGLGPQHFGDGTRLSIL.